This paragraph reports one T cell receptor (beta chain). Germline loops: CDR1 SGHTA, CDR2 FQGNSA. The CDR3 contains 10 residues. The germline V and J ends were trimmed by 7 bases and 9 bases, with 9 bases remaining between them. Libraries were prepared by immunoSEQ multiplex PCR; TCRdb keeps only in-frame clonotypes and omits some of them. The data contain over 200,000 clones, around 80% of them singletons. The entry originates in a study of cytomegalovirus exposure and HLA in healthy donors. Source material: PBMCs. This receptor was identified in a woman in her 30s in good health and CMV-seropositive. The V and J genes are TRBV7-2 and TRBJ1-1; tentatively, D is TRBD1 (5 bases). CDR3 protein: CASMGRQAFF. For the CDR3, the DNA is TGTGCCAGCATGGGGCGTCAAGCTTTCTTT.